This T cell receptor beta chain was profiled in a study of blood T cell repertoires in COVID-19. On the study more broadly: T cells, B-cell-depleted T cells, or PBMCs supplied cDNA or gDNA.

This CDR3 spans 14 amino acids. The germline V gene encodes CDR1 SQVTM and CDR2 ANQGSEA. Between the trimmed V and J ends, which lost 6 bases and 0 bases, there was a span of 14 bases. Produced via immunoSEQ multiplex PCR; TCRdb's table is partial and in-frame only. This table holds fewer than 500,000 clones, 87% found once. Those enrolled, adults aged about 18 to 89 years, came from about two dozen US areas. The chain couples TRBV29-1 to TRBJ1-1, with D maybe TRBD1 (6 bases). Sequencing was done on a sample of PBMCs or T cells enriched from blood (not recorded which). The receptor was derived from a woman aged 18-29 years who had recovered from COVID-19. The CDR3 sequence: CSVRQVSMNTEAFF. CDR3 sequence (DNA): TGCAGCGTAAGACAGGTTTCAATGAACACTGAAGCTTTCTTT.